This paragraph reports one T cell receptor (beta chain). Its antigen is not known. The sample is drawn from a study of graft-versus-host responses after intestinal transplantation. Whole-study context: Multivisceral, liver-intestinal, or isolated intestinal transplants were received by the recipients. Each patient got anti-thymocyte globulin induction, then tacrolimus and steroids for roughly 3 years. Study-level points and caveats: High graft-versus-host to host-versus-graft T cell clonal ratios marked allografts of patients with graft-donor macrochimerism.

Trimming removed 2 bases from V and 3 bases from J, with 13 bases in between. Germline V gives CDR1 MNHEY, CDR2 SVGAGI. The length of the CDR3 is 15 residues. The assay was immunoSEQ multiplex PCR, and TCRdb's table has in-frame clones only and misses some. Seen here are under 85,000 clones, around 95% observed once, and the top ten hold around 0.54%. The sequence was collected from a human donor who received an intestinal transplant. This material consisted of unstimulated CD8+ T cells sorted from spleen or lymph node cells, taken before intestinal transplant. The V and J genes are TRBV6-5 and TRBJ1-1; D not resolved. The CDR3: CASSYMDEGHTEAFF. CDR3 coding DNA: TGTGCCAGCAGTTACATGGACGAAGGGCACACTGAAGCTTTCTTT.